This T cell receptor (beta chain) was observed in a study of cytomegalovirus exposure and HLA in healthy donors. A multiplex PCR was run with 60 Vbeta primers and 13 Jbeta primers. Method: immunoSEQ multiplex PCR; TCRdb's copy keeps in-frame clones and lacks some. The sample consists of about 64,000 clones, 85% of them appearing once. V lost 2 bases to trimming and J lost 4 bases, with 15 bases between them. Germline assignment: CDR1 MNHNS and CDR2 SASEGT. This CDR3 has 15 residues. The TCR was taken from a female donor in good health and CMV-seronegative. Source material: PBMCs. This chain joins TRBV6-1 and TRBJ2-7; D is unresolved. In nucleotides, the CDR3 is TGTGCCAGCAGTGAACCCTCCCTAGATAGGTACGAGCAGTACTTC. As protein: CASSEPSLDRYEQYF.